This T cell receptor beta chain emerged from a study of control samples from healthy donors and cancer patients. This clone has just a few counts. Trimming left V 5 bases short and J 6 bases short, with 15 bases between. The CDR3 has 13 amino acids. Germline V gene lookup returns CDR1 SGHRS and CDR2 YFSETQ. The method was immunoSEQ multiplex PCR; TCRdb's version includes in-frame clones alone and lacks a portion of them. The sample lists approximately 180,000 clones, about 91% occurring once. The sample was blood. V is TRBV5-1 and J is TRBJ2-7, with TRBD2 as a possible D gene (6 bases). The TCR was taken from a woman aged 40-49 years in good health. CDR3 bases: TGCGCCAGCAGGGCGCCGGGGGACGGCGAGCAGTACTTC. Translating gives CASRAPGDGEQYF. Supplemented by reference TRBV5-1 and TRBJ2-7, the full variable domain reads KAGVTQTPRYLIKTRGQQVTLSCSPISGHRSVSWYQQTPGQGLQFLFEYFSETQRNKGNFPGRFSGRQFSNSRSEMNVSTLELGDSALYLCASRAPGDGEQYFGPGTRLTVT.